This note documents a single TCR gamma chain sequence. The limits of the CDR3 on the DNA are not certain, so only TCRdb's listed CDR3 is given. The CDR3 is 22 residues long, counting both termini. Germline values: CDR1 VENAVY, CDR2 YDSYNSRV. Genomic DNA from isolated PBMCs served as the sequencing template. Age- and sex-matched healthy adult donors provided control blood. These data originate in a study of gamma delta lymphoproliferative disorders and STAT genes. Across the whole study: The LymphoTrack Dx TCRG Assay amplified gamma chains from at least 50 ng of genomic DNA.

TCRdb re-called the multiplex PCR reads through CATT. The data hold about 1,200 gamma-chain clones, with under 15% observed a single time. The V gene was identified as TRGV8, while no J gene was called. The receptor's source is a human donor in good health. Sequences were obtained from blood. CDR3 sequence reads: CATWDMRALIIIRNSLAVEQHF.